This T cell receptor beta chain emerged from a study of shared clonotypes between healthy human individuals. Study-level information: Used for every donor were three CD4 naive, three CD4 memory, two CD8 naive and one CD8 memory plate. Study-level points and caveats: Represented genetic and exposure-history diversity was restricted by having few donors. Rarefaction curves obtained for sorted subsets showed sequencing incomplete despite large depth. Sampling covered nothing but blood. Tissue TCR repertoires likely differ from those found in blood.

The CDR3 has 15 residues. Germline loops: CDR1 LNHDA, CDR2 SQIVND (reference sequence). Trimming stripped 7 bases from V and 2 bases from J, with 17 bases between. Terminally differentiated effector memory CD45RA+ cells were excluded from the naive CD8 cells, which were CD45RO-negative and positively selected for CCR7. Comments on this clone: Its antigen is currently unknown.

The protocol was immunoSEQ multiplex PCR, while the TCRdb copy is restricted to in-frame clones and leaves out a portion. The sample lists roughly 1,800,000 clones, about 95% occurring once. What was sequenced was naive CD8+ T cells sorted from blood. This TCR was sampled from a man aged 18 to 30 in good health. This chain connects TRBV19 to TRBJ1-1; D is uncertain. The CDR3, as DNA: TGTGCCAGTATCGCCTCGTTCCGGGGAAACACTGAAGCTTTCTTT. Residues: CASIASFRGNTEAFF.